This T cell receptor (beta chain) is from a study of T cell repertoires in cytomegalovirus infection. About the research overall: In the study, CMV epitopes included recently identified HLA-C-restricted and well-studied HLA-B-restricted ones. General study points: The study identified carriers of CMV plus the relevant HLA from cumulative public TCR beta family frequency. Ex vivo responses were dominated by HLA-C-restricted CMV-specific TCR beta clonotypes.

There are a few counts of this clonotype. What it binds is unknown. This CDR3 has 16 residues. Germline V gene lookup returns CDR1 SEHNR and CDR2 FQNEAQ (reference sequence). Trimming pared 4 bases from V and 1 base from J, leaving 16 bases between. TCRdb reanalysed the reads using MiXCR and keeps one entry per CDR3 protein. The sample records about 920,000 distinct CDR3 sequences, roughly 30% being singletons. V gene TRBV7-9 combines with J gene TRBJ1-1, with D hard to call. This clonotype was obtained from a human donor in good health (CMV status not recorded). Some clones in this sample may be carry-over from other donors' samples. The sample consisted of cultured CD8+ T cells from PBMCs, taken from culture after CMV antigen stimulation. CDR3 amino acids: CASSSPWGVANTEAFF. CDR3 nucleotides: TGTGCCAGCAGCTCCCCCTGGGGAGTCGCGAACACTGAAGCTTTCTTT.